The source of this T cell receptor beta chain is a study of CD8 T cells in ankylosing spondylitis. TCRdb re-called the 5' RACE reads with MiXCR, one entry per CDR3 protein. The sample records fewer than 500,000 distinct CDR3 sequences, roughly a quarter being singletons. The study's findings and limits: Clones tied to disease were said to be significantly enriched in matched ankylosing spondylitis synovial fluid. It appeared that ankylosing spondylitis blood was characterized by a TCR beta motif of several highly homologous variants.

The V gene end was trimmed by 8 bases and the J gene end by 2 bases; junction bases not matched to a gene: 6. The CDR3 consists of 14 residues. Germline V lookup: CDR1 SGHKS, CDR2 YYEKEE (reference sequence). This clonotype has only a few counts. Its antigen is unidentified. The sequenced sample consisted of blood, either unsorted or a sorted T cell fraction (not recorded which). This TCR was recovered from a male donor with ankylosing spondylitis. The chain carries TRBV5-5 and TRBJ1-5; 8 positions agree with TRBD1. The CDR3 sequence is CASDRGNGNQPQHF. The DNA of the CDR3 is TGTGCCAGTGACAGGGGCAATGGCAATCAGCCCCAGCATTTT.